This T cell receptor (beta chain) derives from a study of cytomegalovirus exposure and HLA in healthy donors. Study conclusions and caveats: Common viral pathogens seemed, in a later analysis, to connect with several of the most significant clusters. Reports described diagnosis of cytomegalovirus status by the classifier as highly specific and sensitive.

A multiplex PCR was run with 60 Vbeta primers and 13 Jbeta primers. TCRdb's copy holds only in-frame clones and misses some; the assay was immunoSEQ multiplex PCR. The table includes over 120,000 clones, about 80% detected once. In the case of this clone: Its antigen is currently unknown.

This receptor was obtained from a man aged 40-50 years in good health and CMV-seronegative. Sequences were obtained from PBMCs.

CDR3 in amino acids: CASSLAGIPYEQYF. The CDR3 nucleotides read TGTGCCAGCAGCTTGGCAGGGATCCCCTACGAGCAGTACTTC. This chain uses TRBV5-4 with TRBJ2-7; D is possibly TRBD1 (5 bases). V shed 0 bases and J shed 2 bases, with 9 bases lying between them. Germline loops: CDR1 SGHNT, CDR2 YYREEE (reference sequence). The CDR3 runs 14 residues.